This section outlines one T cell receptor (beta chain) sequence together with its context. No antigen is known for it. The data belong to a study of PD-1 blockade in classical Hodgkin lymphoma. Whole-study results and caveats: Reports indicated that newly diagnosed patients had lower baseline TCR diversity than healthy donors did.

The V gene's germline CDR1 is MNHEY and CDR2 SVGAGI. The CDR3 length is 13 residues. Trimming pared 4 bases from V and 7 bases from J, leaving 13 bases between. Time point meaning: cycle 4 day 1 (C4D1), after more than five weeks of nivolumab. Autologous stem cell transplantation was followed by relapse in every patient, and brentuximab vedotin exposure varied. Generated by immunoSEQ multiplex PCR, the TCRdb table keeps only in-frame clones and is missing some. The table has approximately 22,000 clones, over 60% seen once. The sample was peripheral blood mononuclear cells (PBMCs), taken before the fourth cycle of nivolumab. This clonotype was obtained from a human donor with classical Hodgkin lymphoma. The J gene is TRBJ1-2, the V gene TRBV6-5; D unclear. The CDR3 sequence: CASSLTRVSGYTF. For the CDR3, the DNA is TGTGCCAGCAGTTTGACTAGGGTTTCTGGCTACACCTTC.